This TCR beta chain was sequenced in a study of cytomegalovirus exposure and HLA in healthy donors. Separate from the roughly 730-subject first cohort, the roughly 110-subject validation cohort was the one that the donors belonged to. Turning to this clone: The antigen is undetermined.

Overall study findings and caveats: Most sequenced TCRs were rare (though some public TCRs occurred in many donors). Accounts indicate the classifier identified cytomegalovirus status with strong specificity and sensitivity.

Sequencing was performed with immunoSEQ multiplex PCR; in TCRdb, only in-frame clones are kept and a portion is missing. This sample has around 170,000 clones, with approximately 90% found just once. V dropped 0 bases and J dropped 2; count of bases not matched to a gene: 4. Germline CDR1 LNHNV, CDR2 YYDKDF (reference sequence). The CDR3 has 15 residues. The clonotype was recovered from a man between 18 and 35 years old in good health and CMV-seronegative. The chain is built from TRBV15 and TRBJ2-7; 7 bases fit TRBD1. Input material: PBMCs. The CDR3 DNA follows: TGTGCCACCAGCAGAGATGGGGGACAGACCTACGAGCAGTACTTC. Its protein is CATSRDGGQTYEQYF.